The 5 T cell receptor beta chains given below trace back to one sample, sequenced in a study of shared clonotypes between healthy human individuals. Clones were sequenced by immunoSEQ multiplex PCR, and TCRdb holds only the in-frame ones, with some missing. The sample lists approximately 2.1 million clones, approximately 95% occurring once. The material sequenced was naive CD4+ T cells from PBMCs. Indicated subset: CD45RA+ positively selected. These receptors all come from a man between 18 and 29 years old in good health. Some clones in this sample may be carry-over from other donors' samples.

This chain links TRBV6-5 with TRBJ2-6, with D perhaps TRBD1 or TRBD2 (5 bases each). Deletions cut 0 bases from V and 0 bases from J, with 6 bases between. The germline V gene encodes CDR1 MNHEY and CDR2 SVGAGI. The CDR3 has 16 amino acids. CDR3 nucleotide sequence: TGTGCCAGCAGTTACTCGGGACGCTCTGGGGCCAACGTCCTGACTTTC. Its translation: CASSYSGRSGANVLTF.

V gene TRBV4-2 combines with J gene TRBJ2-1, with D perhaps TRBD2 (6 bases). V was trimmed by 2 bases and J by 9 bases, leaving 14 bases between them. CDR1 is LGHNA and CDR2 is YNFKEQ in the germline V gene. CDR3 length equals 14 residues. Written as DNA, the CDR3 is TGTGCCAGCAGCCAACCCACTAGCCGGTCTGAGCAGTTCTTC. It encodes CASSQPTSRSEQFF.

The J gene is TRBJ1-1, the V gene TRBV6-6; the match to TRBD1 covers 11 bases. CDR3 length: 13 amino acids. Germline V gene lookup returns CDR1 MNHNY and CDR2 SVGAGI (reference sequence). Germline trimming cut 8 bases from V and 4 bases from J; bases unmatched to any gene: 3. The DNA of the CDR3 is TGTGCCAGCGGACAGGGGGCGCGCACTGAAGCTTTCTTT. Its protein product is CASGQGARTEAFF.

The chain employs TRBV5-4 and TRBJ1-1; the D gene is possibly TRBD1 (6 bases). Trimming cost V 4 bases and J 6 bases, with 19 bases left between them. In germline, CDR1 is SGHNT, CDR2 YYREEE (reference sequence). CDR3 length: 15 amino acids. The CDR3 is CASSLQQGGPPEAFF. In DNA form, the CDR3 reads TGTGCCAGCAGCCTCCAACAGGGCGGACCCCCTGAAGCTTTCTTT.

A note on this clone: This CDR3 is also generated by other DNA sequences in the sample. This rearrangement joins TRBV9 to TRBJ2-3; D might be TRBD1 or TRBD2, each matching 6 bases. CDR3 length: 14 residues. V dropped 3 bases and J dropped 0 bases, with 8 bases sitting between them. The germline V gene encodes CDR1 SGDLS and CDR2 YYNGEE. The CDR3 DNA follows: TGTGCCAGCAGCGGGAGGGGGAGCACAGATACGCAGTATTTT. Its protein is CASSGRGSTDTQYF.